This T cell receptor (beta chain) is from a study of T cell changes during pregnancy in multiple sclerosis. TCRdb's table, derived via immunoSEQ multiplex PCR, lists solely in-frame clones and lacks some. The sample lists 95,000 to 100,000 clones, 75% to 95% occurring once. Germline V gene data show CDR1 as SNHLY and CDR2 as FYNNEI. The CDR3 runs to 14 residues. Trimming at V came to 6 bases and at J to 4 bases, leaving 4 bases not matched to a gene. The material was peripheral blood, obtained in the second trimester of pregnancy. The V gene is TRBV2, the J gene TRBJ1-4; 8 positions match TRBD1. The sequence derives from a female donor with multiple sclerosis, enrolled in a pregnancy study. CDR3 amino acids: CASRPGQVNEKLFF. The CDR3 DNA reads TGTGCCAGCAGACCGGGACAGGTTAATGAAAAACTGTTTTTT.